This entry describes one T cell receptor beta chain. Germline V gene sequence: CDR1 SGHNT, CDR2 YYREEE (reference sequence). V trimming: 4 bases; J trimming: 1 base; junction bases outside the gene matches: 4. The CDR3 spans 14 residues. For TCR beta libraries, roughly 1.9 micrograms of genomic DNA were obtained from cryopreserved PBMCs. These data belong to a study of cytotoxic CD8 clonotypes in ibrutinib-treated CLL. The overall study: Overall, about 25 responses were partial and 2 complete; following median roughly 72 months, about 14 patients stayed remitted and around twelve progressed.

Using immunoSEQ multiplex PCR, the repertoire was profiled, and TCRdb retains in-frame clones only, with some absent. The sample shows more than 55,000 clones, roughly 70% of them seen only once. Sequencing used PBMCs, obtained after 12 months of ibrutinib treatment. The chain joins TRBV5-4 to TRBJ2-5, with 7 bases lining up with TRBD1. The sequence came from a human donor with chronic lymphocytic leukemia. CDR3 sequence: CASSVGQLQETQYF. CDR3 DNA sequence: TGTGCCAGCAGCGTGGGACAGCTCCAAGAGACCCAGTACTTC. Based on the CDR3 plus reference TRBV5-4 and TRBJ2-5, the full variable domain is ETGVTQSPTHLIKTRGQQVTLRCSSQSGHNTVSWYQQALGQGPQFIFQYYREEENGRGNFPPRFSGLQFPNYSSELNVNALELDDSALYLCASSVGQLQETQYFGPGTRLLVL.